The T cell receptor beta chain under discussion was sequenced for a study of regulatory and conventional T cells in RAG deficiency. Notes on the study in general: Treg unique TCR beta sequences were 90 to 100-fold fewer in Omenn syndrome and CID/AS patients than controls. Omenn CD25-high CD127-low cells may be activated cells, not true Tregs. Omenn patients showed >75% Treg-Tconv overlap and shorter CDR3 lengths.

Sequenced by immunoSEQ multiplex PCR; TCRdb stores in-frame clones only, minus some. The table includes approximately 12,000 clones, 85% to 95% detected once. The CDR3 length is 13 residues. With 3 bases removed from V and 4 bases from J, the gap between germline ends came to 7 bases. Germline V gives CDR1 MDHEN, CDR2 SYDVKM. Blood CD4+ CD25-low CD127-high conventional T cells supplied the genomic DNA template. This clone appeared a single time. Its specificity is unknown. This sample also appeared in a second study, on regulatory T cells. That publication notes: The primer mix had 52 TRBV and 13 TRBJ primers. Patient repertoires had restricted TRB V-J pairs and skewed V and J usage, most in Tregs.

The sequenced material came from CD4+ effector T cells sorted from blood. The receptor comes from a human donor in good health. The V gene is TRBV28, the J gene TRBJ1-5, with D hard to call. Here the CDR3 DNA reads TGTGCCAGCAGTTTGATACAGAATCAGCCCCAGCATTTT. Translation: CASSLIQNQPQHF. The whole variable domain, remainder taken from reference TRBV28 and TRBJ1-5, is DVKVTQSSRYLVKRTGEKVFLECVQDMDHENMFWYRQDPGLGLRLIYFSYDVKMKEKGDIPEGYSVSREKKERFSLILESASTNQTSMYLCASSLIQNQPQHFGDGTRLSIL.